This entry lists 22 T cell receptor beta chains sequenced from one sample in a study of CD4 T cells in relation to SARS-CoV-2 and coronaviruses. Only in-frame clones appear in the TCRdb table, and some are missing; sequencing was by immunoSEQ multiplex PCR. The top ten clones hold roughly 20% of a sample with 35,000 or so clones, 77% of them seen once. For these TCRs, the target antigens are not known. The specimen was memory CD4+ T cells from PBMCs, cultured in vitro. The origin of the receptors is an adult with COVID-19.

V and J are TRBV7-2 and TRBJ2-5; D remains unclear. The CDR3 totals 14 residues. V gave up 5 bases and J gave up 0 bases, with 10 bases separating them. CDR1 is SGHTA, CDR2 FQGNSA, per germline. CDR3 coding DNA: TGTGCCAGCAGCCCGACGACCTACCAAGAGACCCAGTACTTC. The encoded protein is CASSPTTYQETQYF.

This chain uses TRBV30 with TRBJ2-1; D is perhaps TRBD2 (5 bases). CDR3 length equals 14 residues. Trimming took off 0 bases at V and 2 bases at J, with 8 bases between the two ends. The germline V gene has CDR1 GTSNPN and CDR2 SVGIG (reference sequence). CDR3 DNA: TGTGCCTGGAGTGTGGGGAGTACCTACAATGAGCAGTTCTTC. The encoded protein is CAWSVGSTYNEQFF.

This chain joins TRBV28 and TRBJ2-1, with TRBD2 matching 9 bases. The germline CDR1 and CDR2 sequences are MDHEN and SYDVKM. The CDR3 is 16 amino acids. Germline trimming cut 3 bases from V and 4 bases from J; bases unmatched to any gene: 7. The CDR3 region is CASSFLAGGPYNEQFF. For the CDR3, the DNA is TGTGCCAGCAGTTTTCTCGCGGGAGGGCCTTACAATGAGCAGTTCTTC. The whole variable domain, remainder taken from reference TRBV28 and TRBJ2-1, is DVKVTQSSRYLVKRTGEKVFLECVQDMDHENMFWYRQDPGLGLRLIYFSYDVKMKEKGDIPEGYSVSREKKERFSLILESASTNQTSMYLCASSFLAGGPYNEQFFGPGTRLTVL.

This clone was counted once. The V and J genes are TRBV6-2 or TRBV6-3 and TRBJ2-3; D is perhaps TRBD2 (6 bases). Trimming left V 6 bases short and J 4 bases short, with 20 bases between. Germline loops: CDR1 MNHEY, CDR2 SVGEGT. The CDR3 is made up of 16 amino acids. CDR3 residues: CASSEFLASKADTQYF. The CDR3 region has the DNA TGTGCCAGCAGCGAGTTTCTAGCGTCCAAGGCAGATACGCAGTATTTT.

The chain uses TRBV6-1 and TRBJ2-3; 14 nucleotides align to TRBD2. J gave up 2 bases and V 1 base, and 2 bases lay outside the gene matches. Germline CDR1 is MNHNS and CDR2 is SASEGT. The CDR3 is 17 residues long. CDR3 sequence: CASSEGLAGGPTDTQYF. CDR3 coding DNA: TGTGCCAGCAGTGAAGGACTAGCGGGAGGGCCCACAGATACGCAGTATTTT.

The V gene is TRBV18, the J gene TRBJ1-1; D remains ambiguous. The CDR3 is made up of 12 amino acids. Between the trimmed V and J ends, which lost 1 base and 0 bases, there was a span of 0 bases. Germline CDR1 KGHSH, CDR2 LQKENI. CDR3 sequence: CASSPLNTEAFF. The CDR3 DNA follows: TGTGCCAGCTCACCACTGAACACTGAAGCTTTCTTT. The full variable domain, its missing parts supplied by reference TRBV18 and TRBJ1-1, is NAGVMQNPRHLVRRRGQEARLRCSPMKGHSHVYWYRQLPEEGLKFMVYLQKENIIDESGMPKERFSAEFPKEGPSILRIQQVVRGDSAAYFCASSPLNTEAFFGQGTRLTVV.

The V and J genes are TRBV3-1 (or the pseudogene TRBV3-2) and TRBJ2-1; D might be TRBD2 (5 bases). CDR1 and CDR2 (germline): LGHDT, YNNKEL (reference sequence). V lost 5 bases and J 5 bases, leaving 7 bases between the germline ends. The length of the CDR3 is 12 residues. As DNA, the CDR3 is TGTGCCAGCAGCGAGACTAACAATGAGCAGTTCTTC. Its protein is CASSETNNEQFF.

The rearrangement joins TRBV6-5 to TRBJ2-3; tentative D call: TRBD2 (6 bases). Per germline, CDR1 MNHEY and CDR2 SVGAGI. The CDR3 sequence is 14 residues long. Trimming removed 10 bases from V and 0 bases from J, with 14 bases in between. CDR3 sequence: CATGGLYSTDTQYF. Here the CDR3 DNA reads TGTGCCACCGGGGGACTTTATAGCACAGATACGCAGTATTTT.

V usage is TRBV4-1 and J usage is TRBJ2-7, with D perhaps TRBD2 (5 bases). The V gene lost 4 bases and the J gene lost 2 bases, with 15 bases spanning the gap. Germline assignment: CDR1 MGHRA and CDR2 YSYEKL. The CDR3 sequence is 15 residues long. The CDR3 DNA follows: TGCGCCAGCAGCCCTCGGGAAGCAGGCACCTACGAGCAGTACTTC. It specifies CASSPREAGTYEQYF.

V is TRBV18 and J is TRBJ1-2; D is unclear. Germline V gives CDR1 KGHSH, CDR2 LQKENI. CDR3 length: 14 residues. Trimming stripped 6 bases from V and 6 bases from J, with 17 bases between. The CDR3 sequence is CASSRFQAADGYTF. The CDR3 nucleotides are TGTGCCAGCTCCCGATTCCAAGCCGCCGATGGCTACACCTTC.

CDR3 nucleotides: TGTGCCTGGAGTGTGGGGTCGAGGGGGGATACGCAGTATTTT. Translating gives CAWSVGSRGDTQYF. The chain joins TRBV30 to TRBJ2-3; weak D call: TRBD1 (6 bases). This CDR3 spans 14 amino acids. Germline V CDR1 and CDR2: GTSNPN, SVGIG (reference sequence). V lost 0 bases and J lost 6, with 13 bases in between. The entire variable domain, with the rest obtained from reference TRBV30 and TRBJ2-3, is as follows: SQTIHQWPATLVQPVGSPLSLECTVEGTSNPNLYWYRQAAGRGLQLLFYSVGIGQISSEVPQNLSASRPQDRQFILSSKKLLLSDSGFYLCAWSVGSRGDTQYFGPGTRLTVL.

This chain links TRBV19 with TRBJ2-2; 7 nucleotides line up with TRBD2. The germline V gene encodes CDR1 LNHDA and CDR2 SQIVND (reference sequence). V was pared by 6 bases and J by 2 bases, with 9 bases of the junction left unmatched. CDR3 length: 16 amino acids. CDR3 DNA sequence: TGTGCCAGTAGACCTGCTAGCGGAGGAAACACCGGGGAGCTGTTTTTT. Encoded protein: CASRPASGGNTGELFF.

The chain employs TRBV30 and TRBJ2-6; 9 bases match TRBD1. From germline, CDR1 is GTSNPN and CDR2 SVGIG (reference sequence). Trimming took 0 bases from V and 4 from J; bases not matched to a gene: 19. The CDR3 loop spans 21 amino acids. The CDR3 DNA reads TGTGCCTGGAGTGTATGGACAGGGGACTTTCTCAGGCGCGGAGGGGCCAACGTCCTGACTTTC. Amino acid sequence: CAWSVWTGDFLRRGGANVLTF. The whole variable domain, filled in from reference TRBV30 and TRBJ2-6, reads SQTIHQWPATLVQPVGSPLSLECTVEGTSNPNLYWYRQAAGRGLQLLFYSVGIGQISSEVPQNLSASRPQDRQFILSSKKLLLSDSGFYLCAWSVWTGDFLRRGGANVLTFGAGSRLTVL.

DNA of the CDR3: TGTGCCAGCAGTTTAGCTTCCCTCCAGCCCCAGCATTTT. Amino acids: CASSLASLQPQHF. The chain couples TRBV12-3 or TRBV12-4 to TRBJ1-5; D not certain. This CDR3 contains 13 residues. Trimming pared 0 bases from V and 7 bases from J, leaving 7 bases between.

The chain uses TRBV5-1 and TRBJ2-3; 14 bases are shared with TRBD2. The J segment lost 1 base and the V segment lost 4 bases, leaving 8 bases of the junction unmatched. CDR3 size: 18 residues. Germline loops: CDR1 SGHRS, CDR2 YFSETQ. The CDR3 sequence is CASSPGTSGRWGTDTQYF. The CDR3 DNA follows: TGCGCCAGCAGCCCCGGGACTAGCGGGAGATGGGGCACAGATACGCAGTATTTT.

The CDR3 loop is CSVGVVNEQFF. CDR3 in DNA: TGCAGTGTAGGGGTCGTAAATGAGCAGTTCTTC. The rearrangement uses TRBV20-1 and TRBJ2-1, with a possible D match to TRBD1 (5 bases). V lost 7 bases, J lost 7 bases, and 11 bases lay in between. The CDR3 consists of 11 residues. CDR1 and CDR2 (germline): DFQATT, SNEGSKA (reference sequence).

The V call is TRBV27, the J call TRBJ1-6, with 7 bases lining up with TRBD1. In germline, CDR1 is MNHEY, CDR2 SMNVEV (reference sequence). The CDR3 has 16 residues. The V gene end was trimmed by 5 bases and the J gene end by 10 bases; junction bases not matched to a gene: 14. CDR3 coding DNA: TGTGCCAGCAGTGACCTATTAGGACAGGTCGGATCACCCCTCCACTTT. Translation gives CASSDLLGQVGSPLHF.

A few counts support this clone. This chain uses TRBV5-1 with TRBJ1-6; TRBD1 might be the D (6 bases). Trimming pared 3 bases from V and 11 bases from J, leaving 15 bases between. Germline CDR1 reads SGHRS; CDR2 reads YFSETQ. The CDR3 totals 14 residues. The CDR3 DNA sequence: TGCGCCAGCAGCTCGAGACAGGTTGGGACACCCCTCCACTTT. Its translation is CASSSRQVGTPLHF.

V gene TRBV29-1 combines with J gene TRBJ1-1, with D unclear. The CDR3 extends over 15 amino acids. In germline, CDR1 is SQVTM, CDR2 ANQGSEA. V was pared by 4 bases and J by 1 base, with 16 bases between. The CDR3 reads CSVALRVEQNTEAFF. CDR3 in DNA: TGCAGCGTTGCTTTGCGCGTAGAACAGAACACTGAAGCTTTCTTT.

The chain carries TRBV12-3 or TRBV12-4 and TRBJ2-1, with D tentatively TRBD1 (5 bases). Trimming removed 7 bases at V and 7 bases at J, with 11 bases between. CDR3 length equals 12 residues. DNA for the CDR3: TGTGCCAGCACTCTGACAGAAAATGAGCAGTTCTTC. Residues: CASTLTENEQFF.

The chain is built from TRBV7-2 and TRBJ2-2; TRBD2 agrees at 8 bases. The CDR3 consists of 15 residues. Trimming removed 3 bases from V and 4 bases from J; junction bases left unmatched: 4. Germline V gene data show CDR1 as SGHTA and CDR2 as FQGNSA. CDR3 residues: CASSFGREGTGELFF. CDR3 in DNA: TGTGCCAGCAGCTTCGGACGGGAGGGCACCGGGGAGCTGTTTTTT.

V gene TRBV30 combines with J gene TRBJ2-6, with TRBD2 identical over 7 bases. CDR1 and CDR2 from the germline V gene are GTSNPN and SVGIG (reference sequence). This CDR3 region has 17 residues. The trim removed 4 bases at V and 2 bases at J, leaving 11 bases unmatched. The CDR3 is CAWMRGRTRAGANVLTF. DNA of the CDR3: TGTGCCTGGATGAGGGGACGGACTAGGGCTGGGGCCAACGTCCTGACTTTC. The full variable domain, rest sourced from reference TRBV30 and TRBJ2-6, is SQTIHQWPATLVQPVGSPLSLECTVEGTSNPNLYWYRQAAGRGLQLLFYSVGIGQISSEVPQNLSASRPQDRQFILSSKKLLLSDSGFYLCAWMRGRTRAGANVLTFGAGSRLTVL.